Listed here are 6 T cell receptor beta chains from one sample, sequenced in a study of T-cell reconstitution after alpha-beta-depleted transplantation in children. The library targeted TCRbeta and was prepared with unique molecular identifiers. Each CDR3 protein gets one entry after TCRdb re-called the PCR reads with MiXCR. The data contain some 400,000 distinct CDR3 sequences, about a fifth of them singletons. This sample comprised PBMCs from the stem cell graft donor, obtained from the stem cell graft. The receptors derive from a human donor who donated a stem cell graft to a child with acute myeloid leukemia.

This chain uses TRBV20-1 with TRBJ2-4; D is uncertain. The CDR3 loop spans 16 amino acids. Trimming stripped 0 bases from V and 5 bases from J, with 17 bases between. CDR1 and CDR2 (germline): DFQATT, SNEGSKA (reference sequence). This chain's CDR3 is CSARDPDGSDQNIQYF. CDR3 in DNA: TGCAGTGCTAGAGATCCCGACGGCAGCGACCAAAACATTCAGTACTTC.

This clonotype was seen a handful of times. The chain uses TRBV15 and TRBJ2-7; 9 bases are a match to TRBD2. Germline V lookup: CDR1 LNHNV, CDR2 YYDKDF (reference sequence). The CDR3 extends over 15 amino acids. V lost 1 base to trimming and J lost 2 bases; unmatched junction nucleotides: 3. The CDR3 region is CATSRGLADTYEQYF. CDR3 sequence (DNA): TGTGCCACCAGCAGAGGACTAGCGGATACCTACGAGCAGTACTTC.

V is TRBV5-1 and J is TRBJ2-1, with TRBD2 matching 15 bases. The V gene's germline CDR1 is SGHRS and CDR2 YFSETQ. The J segment lost 4 bases and the V segment lost 3 bases, leaving 8 bases of the junction unmatched. The CDR3 sequence is 18 residues long. The CDR3 protein is CASSYGLAGGPGYNEQFF. DNA of the CDR3: TGCGCCAGCAGCTACGGACTAGCGGGAGGGCCCGGGTACAATGAGCAGTTCTTC.

The V call is TRBV24-1, the J call TRBJ2-2; the D gene is possibly TRBD2 (6 bases). The germline V and J ends were trimmed by 4 bases and 6 bases, with 14 bases remaining between them. The CDR3 has 15 residues. Germline-derived CDR1 and CDR2 are KGHDR and SFDVKD. The CDR3 coding sequence is TGTGCCACCAGTGAGGGCAGGGAGGTCCCCGGGGAGCTGTTTTTT. Residues: CATSEGREVPGELFF.

This clonotype was seen many times. The CDR3 is CATKQGGGELFF. In DNA form, the CDR3 reads TGCGCCACCAAACAGGGCGGCGGGGAGCTGTTTTTT. The genes are TRBV10-2 and TRBJ2-2; D is possibly TRBD1 (6 bases). This CDR3 contains 12 residues. In germline, CDR1 is WSHSY, CDR2 SAAADI. The ends were cut back, 10 bases at V and 7 bases at J, with 13 bases in the middle.

The chain recombines TRBV10-3 with TRBJ2-7, with 7 nucleotides matching TRBD1. Germline CDR1 reads ENHRY; CDR2 reads SYGVKD. The junction had 8 bases not matched to a gene; V was cut back by 3 bases and J by 0 bases. CDR3 length: 16 residues. The CDR3 bases are TGTGCCATCAGTGAAACGGTAGGGACAGACTCCTACGAGCAGTACTTC. Its protein product is CAISETVGTDSYEQYF.